This T cell receptor beta chain was captured in a study of blood T cell repertoires in COVID-19. Study-wide context: Italy, Spain and the United States were the sources of the convalescent and acute COVID-19 samples.

Sequencing used immunoSEQ multiplex PCR; TCRdb keeps in-frame clones, though not all of them. The sample includes about 89,000 clones, approximately 90% of them seen just once. The origin of this receptor is a man aged 55 to 70 with acute or convalescent COVID-19. Material: peripheral blood.

The CDR3 nucleotides are TGTGCCAGAGTCCCGTTCTCGAACATTCAGTACTTC. The encoded protein is CARVPFSNIQYF. This chain uses TRBV5-3 with TRBJ2-4; D remains unclear. TRBV5-3 counts as an open reading frame of uncertain function. Trimming took off 7 bases at V and 7 bases at J, with 12 bases between the two ends. This CDR3 spans 12 amino acids.